Reported below is one T cell receptor beta chain. The target antigen is unknown. This CDR3 region has 15 residues. Trimming removed 2 bases at V and 0 bases at J, with 11 bases between. Germline assignment: CDR1 KGHSH and CDR2 LQKENI. This sample stems from a study of monozygotic twins with cystic fibrosis. Overall study context: With about 16 PCR cycles, barcoded libraries came from roughly 2.8 micrograms of fragmented DNA. Overall study results and limits: Co-twins had the most similar V usage for 13 of 16 pairs, J for 8.

Sequencing used immunoSEQ multiplex PCR; TCRdb keeps in-frame clones, though not all of them. The profile shows roughly 9,400 clones, 98% of them singletons. Sequenced material: blood. The clonotype comes from a girl aged 2 to 10 with cystic fibrosis. The rearrangement links TRBV18 to TRBJ2-7; D unclear. The CDR3 protein is CASSPTRASSYEQYF. The CDR3 DNA reads as TGTGCCAGCTCACCAACACGGGCCAGCTCCTACGAGCAGTACTTC.